These T cell receptor beta chains were read from a single sample in a study of metastatic and nonmetastatic thyroid tumors. TCRdb re-called the PCR reads through MiXCR. The table includes about 11,000 clones, around two fifths detected once. Input material: tumor tissue. The receptor source for this set is a female donor with papillary thyroid cancer or a benign thyroid nodule (not recorded which). Some clones in this sample may be carry-over from other donors' samples. The CDR3 runs from the conserved cysteine through the conserved F or W. D genes are given only for firm matches. Rows may omit the clone size; those that give it use once, few, many or a size class.

cdr3_length,clone_size,j_call,d_call,v_call,cdr3_nt,cdr3_aa
16,NA,TRBJ2-1,TRBD2,TRBV4-1,TGCGCCAGCAGCCAAGAAGTGACTAGCGGGAAAAATGAGCAGTTCTTC,CASSQEVTSGKNEQFF
14,few,TRBJ2-7,TRBD1,TRBV10-1,TGCGCCAGCAGTTTACAGGGGGCCCCCTACGAGCAGTACTTC,CASSLQGAPYEQYF
15,NA,TRBJ2-3,NA,TRBV27,TGTGCCAGCAGTTTAGGCGGGGCAAGCACAGATACGCAGTATTTT,CASSLGGASTDTQYF
14,few,TRBJ1-1,TRBD1,TRBV12-3/TRBV12-4,TGTGCCAGCAGCCGACAGGGGGCTGGCACTAAAGCTTTCTTT,CASSRQGAGTKAFF
11,few,TRBJ1-2,NA,TRBV2,TGTGCCAGCTCGGTTAACTATGGCTACACCTTC,CASSVNYGYTF
15,few,TRBJ1-6,TRBD1,TRBV6-1,TGTGCCAGCAGTCTCTGGACAGGGCAGAATTCACCCCTCCACTTT,CASSLWTGQNSPLHF
13,few,TRBJ2-7,TRBD1,TRBV2,TGTGCCAGCAGTAGACAGGGTCGCGACGAGCAGTACTTC,CASSRQGRDEQYF
14,NA,TRBJ2-3,TRBD1,TRBV20-1,TGCAGTGCTATACAGGGGATCGTCACAGATACGCAGTATTTT,CSAIQGIVTDTQYF
15,few,TRBJ2-7,NA,TRBV19,TGTGCCAGTAGTCCTCAGGCAACCTACTCCTACGAGCAGTACTTC,CASSPQATYSYEQYF
11,NA,TRBJ2-3,NA,TRBV18,TGTGCCAGCTACTCCCTTGGTACGCAGTATTTT,CASYSLGTQYF
13,few,TRBJ1-1,NA,TRBV4-1,TGCGCCAGCAGCCAAACAGAAGCGGCTGAAGCTTTCTTT,CASSQTEAAEAFF
12,few,TRBJ2-1,NA,TRBV2,TGTGCCAGCAGTGATAGGGCCAATGAGCAGTTCTTC,CASSDRANEQFF
16,NA,TRBJ2-5,TRBD2,TRBV20-1,TGCAGTGCTAGAGGGGAATTAGCGGGAGGATGGGAGACCCAGTACTTC,CSARGELAGGWETQYF
15,NA,TRBJ1-4,TRBD1,TRBV24-1,TGTGCCACCAGTGATTCCGACAGGGTTGGTGAAAAACTGTTTTTT,CATSDSDRVGEKLFF
14,NA,TRBJ2-7,TRBD2,TRBV18,TGTGCCAGCTCCGGGTCCGGGGGGGCCTACGAGCAGTACTTC,CASSGSGGAYEQYF
14,NA,TRBJ1-1,NA,TRBV20-1,TGCAGTGCTAGCCAACGGGGAACAGTGACTGAAGCTTTCTTT,CSASQRGTVTEAFF
14,NA,TRBJ1-1,NA,TRBV4-2,TGTGCCAGCAGCCCCATACTGTCGAGCACTGAAGCTTTCTTT,CASSPILSSTEAFF
14,NA,TRBJ2-7,TRBD1,TRBV20-1,TGCAGTGCTAGCCGGGACAGGTTATCCTACGAGCAGTACTTC,CSASRDRLSYEQYF
11,NA,TRBJ2-3,NA,TRBV11-1,TGTGCCAGCAGCTTATCAGATACGCAGTATTTT,CASSLSDTQYF
14,NA,TRBJ1-2,TRBD1,TRBV3-1,TGTGCCAGCAGCCCCCAGACAGGGGTCTATGGCTACACCTTC,CASSPQTGVYGYTF
13,NA,TRBJ1-1,NA,TRBV6-1,TGTGCCAGCAGTGAAGAGAGTCGGACTGAAGCTTTCTTT,CASSEESRTEAFF
17,few,TRBJ1-2,TRBD1,TRBV6-1,TGTGCCAGCAGTGGGACAGGGGGCTCCCCATTGGACTATGGCTACACCTTC,CASSGTGGSPLDYGYTF
15,few,TRBJ2-3,TRBD2,TRBV10-1,TGCGCCAGCAGTGAGTTAGCGGGGTCAGCCAATACGCAGTATTTT,CASSELAGSANTQYF
13,few,TRBJ1-2,NA,TRBV6-2/TRBV6-3,TGTGCCAGCAGTCGGGACGTTAACTATGGCTACACCTTC,CASSRDVNYGYTF
12,NA,TRBJ1-6,NA,TRBV20-1,TGCAGTGCTAGAGATGGTAATTCACCCCTCCACTTT,CSARDGNSPLHF
12,medium-sized,TRBJ1-1,NA,TRBV2,TGTGCCAGCATAAAGCAGAACACTGAAGCTTTCTTT,CASIKQNTEAFF
13,few,TRBJ2-7,TRBD1,TRBV20-1,TGCAGTGCTAGATCGGACAGGTCTGTGGAGCAGTACTTC,CSARSDRSVEQYF
14,few,TRBJ1-2,TRBD1,TRBV27,TGTGCCAGCAGTTTTTCCGGACAGGGCTATGGCTACACCTTC,CASSFSGQGYGYTF
13,few,TRBJ2-7,NA,TRBV28,TGTGCCGCGAGGGGAGACTCCGGGGGCGAGCAGTACTTC,CAARGDSGGEQYF
15,NA,TRBJ2-5,TRBD2,TRBV7-7,TGTGCTAGCAGCTCTTCACGGGAGGGCCGGGAGACCCAGTACTTC,CASSSSREGRETQYF
13,NA,TRBJ2-2,NA,TRBV6-1,TGTGCCAACCTCTTAAGGGCGACCGGGGAGCTGTTTTTT,CANLLRATGELFF
15,large,TRBJ1-2,TRBD1,TRBV7-2,TGTGCCAGCAGCTTAGAGTGGGGGACAGGGGGTGGCTACACCTTC,CASSLEWGTGGGYTF
16,NA,TRBJ2-6,NA,TRBV27,TGTGCCAGCAGTATCGGACGGATCTCTGGGGCCAACGTCCTGACTTTC,CASSIGRISGANVLTF
15,NA,TRBJ1-2,TRBD1,TRBV6-1,TGTGCCAGCAGTGAACGGACAGGGTTGGTCTATGGCTACACCTTC,CASSERTGLVYGYTF
13,NA,TRBJ1-1,NA,TRBV10-1,TGCGCCAGCAGTGACTCGAGGTACACTGAAGCTTTCTTT,CASSDSRYTEAFF
15,NA,TRBJ2-2,TRBD1,TRBV7-8,TGTGCCAGCAGCCACCCAGGGGGCGCAAACGGGGAGCTGTTTTTT,CASSHPGGANGELFF
16,NA,TRBJ2-3,TRBD2,TRBV20-1,TGCAGTGCTAGAGAATCACTAGCGGGGTTCACAGATACGCAGTATTTT,CSARESLAGFTDTQYF
13,few,TRBJ2-1,NA,TRBV12-3/TRBV12-4,TGTGCCAGCAGTTTTAAGGGCCACAATGAGCAGTTCTTC,CASSFKGHNEQFF
13,NA,TRBJ2-7,NA,TRBV5-5,TGTGCCAGCAGCCCGAGGGGGACCTACGAGCAGTACTTC,CASSPRGTYEQYF
14,few,TRBJ1-1,TRBD1,TRBV24-1,TGTGCCACCAGTTCCGGGACAGGGGACACTGAAGCTTTCTTT,CATSSGTGDTEAFF
13,few,TRBJ1-1,NA,TRBV10-1,TGCGCCAGCAGTGGGCAGCGAAACACTGAAGCTTTCTTT,CASSGQRNTEAFF
15,few,TRBJ1-5,NA,TRBV28,TGTGCCAGCAGTCAGACACGGGGTGACTCTATACCCCAGCATTTT,CASSQTRGDSIPQHF
13,NA,TRBJ2-1,NA,TRBV28,TGTGCCAGCAGAAAGGGTATCTACAATGAGCAGTTCTTC,CASRKGIYNEQFF
15,NA,TRBJ2-1,NA,TRBV6-4,TGTGCCAGCAGCCGAAGCGGCAACTCCTACAATGAGCAGTTCTTC,CASSRSGNSYNEQFF
13,NA,TRBJ1-5,NA,TRBV11-2,TGTGCCAGCAGCTTATTTAGCGATCAGCCCCAGCATTTT,CASSLFSDQPQHF
15,few,TRBJ2-5,NA,TRBV7-8,TGTGCCAGCAGCTTAGAGGTGGTCCAGCGGGAGACCCAGTACTTC,CASSLEVVQRETQYF
16,NA,TRBJ1-6,NA,TRBV20-1,TGCAGTGCTAGAGCGGCGATACAGTGGCTAAATTCACCCCTCCACTTT,CSARAAIQWLNSPLHF
16,medium-sized,TRBJ2-5,NA,TRBV27,TGTGCCAGCAGCCCCAGTTCCCATCCTCCTTTGGAGACCCAGTACTTC,CASSPSSHPPLETQYF
15,NA,TRBJ2-7,TRBD2,TRBV20-1,TGCAGTGCTAGAGACTCTAGCGGGAGACCCTACGAGCAGTACTTC,CSARDSSGRPYEQYF
13,NA,TRBJ1-5,NA,TRBV30,TGTGCCTGGAGTAAGGAGGGGCTGCAGCCCCAGCATTTT,CAWSKEGLQPQHF
13,few,TRBJ2-6,NA,TRBV28,TGTGCCAGCAGTTCGTCTGGGGCCAACGTCCTGACTTTC,CASSSSGANVLTF
15,NA,TRBJ2-7,NA,TRBV7-2,TGTGCCAGCAGTTATTCGCAGGGGAACTACTACGAGCAGTACTTC,CASSYSQGNYYEQYF
16,few,TRBJ2-1,NA,TRBV12-3/TRBV12-4,TGTGCCAGCAGTTTGATGTCCTTGCGGAGTCAGAATGAGCAGTTCTTC,CASSLMSLRSQNEQFF
17,NA,TRBJ1-1,NA,TRBV2,TGTGCCAGCAGTGAAGCGCGGGTTTACGGACTGAACACTGAAGCTTTCTTT,CASSEARVYGLNTEAFF
14,medium-sized,TRBJ1-2,TRBD1,TRBV29-1,TGCAGCGTTGAAGGTGGGGACAGCCACTATGGCTACACCTTC,CSVEGGDSHYGYTF